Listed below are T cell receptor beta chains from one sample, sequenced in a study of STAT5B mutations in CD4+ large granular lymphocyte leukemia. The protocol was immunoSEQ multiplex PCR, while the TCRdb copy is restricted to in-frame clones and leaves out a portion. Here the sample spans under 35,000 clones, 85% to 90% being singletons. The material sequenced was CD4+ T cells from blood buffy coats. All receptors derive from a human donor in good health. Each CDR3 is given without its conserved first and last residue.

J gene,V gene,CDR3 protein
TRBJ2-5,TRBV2,ASSENRGAETQY
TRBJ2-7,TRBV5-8,ASSPGLAKLGEQY
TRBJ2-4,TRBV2,ASMGGVTSIQY
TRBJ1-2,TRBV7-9,ASSQGQDVAYGYT
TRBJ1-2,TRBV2,ASSERVGTGESYGYT
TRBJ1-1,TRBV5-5,ASSFPGGGANTEAF
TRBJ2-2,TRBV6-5,ASSYSPTGELF
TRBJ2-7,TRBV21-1,ASSKGTGRWSEQY
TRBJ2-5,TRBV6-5,ASSYSIPGKETQY
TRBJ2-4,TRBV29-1,SPAAGPRTGLVGWFIAKNIQY
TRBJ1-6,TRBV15,ATSRVRDGSPLH
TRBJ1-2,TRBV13,ASSSTGEYYGYT
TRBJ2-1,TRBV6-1,ASSEAAGLNEQF
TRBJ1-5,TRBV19,ASSIGPGRDNQPQH
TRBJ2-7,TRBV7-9,ASSLGYRGEGDEQY
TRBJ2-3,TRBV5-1,ASSPVGAGGPADTQY
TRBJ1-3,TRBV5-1,ASSLDVGNTIY
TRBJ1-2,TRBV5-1,ASSGDRDYGYT
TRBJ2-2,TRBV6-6,ASSYSLRDRAGELF
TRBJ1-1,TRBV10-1,ASSESRTGINAF
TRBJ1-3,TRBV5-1,ASSFSSSGNTIY
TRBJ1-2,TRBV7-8,ASSLGVTGNYGYT
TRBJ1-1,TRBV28,ASSFGQAVCI
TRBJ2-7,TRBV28,ASSSRTAFYEQY
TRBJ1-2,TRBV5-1,ASSLEYMGIKGYT
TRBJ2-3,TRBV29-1,SVERGILDTQY
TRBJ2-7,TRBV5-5,ASSAGDRSLSNLYEQY
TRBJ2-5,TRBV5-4,ASSPRQGQETQY
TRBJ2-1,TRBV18,ASSPGGRGYNEQF